The next 3 T cell receptor beta chains were all read from a single sample in a study of T cells expressing NK-cell markers. With the 5' RACE reads reprocessed, TCRdb shows one record per CDR3 protein and no DNA. In all, the sample yields roughly 430,000 distinct CDR3 sequences. The sequencing sample was made of blood T cells: a sorted CD56 or NKG2C T cell subset, CD4+ or CD8+ T cells, or bulk PBMC T cells (not recorded which). All receptors derive from a woman between 18 and 70 years old in good health.

The chain uses TRBV2 and TRBJ2-1; with no DNA, the TCRdb D assignment of TRBD1 cannot be verified. CDR1 is SNHLY and CDR2 is FYNNEI in the germline V gene. The CDR3 has 13 amino acids. This CDR3 is CASMQGRYNEQFF.

The chain joins TRBV28 to TRBJ1-3. This CDR3 spans 14 amino acids. The germline CDR1 and CDR2 sequences are MDHEN and SYDVKM. The CDR3 protein is CASSLVQGRNTIYF.

The chain uses TRBV4-3 and TRBJ2-2. Germline V lookup: CDR1 LGHNA, CDR2 YSLEER. The CDR3 has 18 residues. CDR3 residues: CASSQDMSRLGNTGELFF.